This T cell receptor (beta chain) was sequenced for a study of T cell changes during pregnancy in multiple sclerosis (dated by TCRdb to about 2019). In terms of the full investigation: In women with multiple sclerosis, the researchers looked at how the T cell repertoire shifted as pregnancy progressed.

On this clone: Which antigen it targets is not known. It has no much larger one-base neighbor in the sample; base qualities were not kept.

Including cysteine and phenylalanine, the CDR3 has 15 amino acids. Of the read, only the CDR3 DNA is kept; its 45 bases are in frame from base 1. CDR1 is given as SGHTA and CDR2 as FQGNSA, both from the germline V gene. Clipping removes 5 bases from V and 3 bases from J, with 2 as the unmatched junction base count. Receptor amplification or capture employed the immunoSEQ multiplex PCR assay. TCRdb holds this immuneACCESS table with in-frame rearrangements only. Some clones are missing; in checked studies, unresolved V genes explain under half, and the rest has no known cause. This sample comprises some 94,000 clones, approximately 90% of them detected only once. Around 1.8% of the sample is held by the ten biggest clonotypes.

This sequence uses TRBV7-2 and TRBJ2-1; 12 middle bases align to TRBD2. Here the sequenced sample was peripheral blood, taken in the first trimester of pregnancy. The source of this sequence is a female donor in good health, enrolled as a control in a pregnancy study. The nucleotide sequence is TGTGCCAGCAGCCCACTAGCGGGGGGCTACAATGAGCAGTTCTTC. Translated, it gives CASSPLAGGYNEQFF.